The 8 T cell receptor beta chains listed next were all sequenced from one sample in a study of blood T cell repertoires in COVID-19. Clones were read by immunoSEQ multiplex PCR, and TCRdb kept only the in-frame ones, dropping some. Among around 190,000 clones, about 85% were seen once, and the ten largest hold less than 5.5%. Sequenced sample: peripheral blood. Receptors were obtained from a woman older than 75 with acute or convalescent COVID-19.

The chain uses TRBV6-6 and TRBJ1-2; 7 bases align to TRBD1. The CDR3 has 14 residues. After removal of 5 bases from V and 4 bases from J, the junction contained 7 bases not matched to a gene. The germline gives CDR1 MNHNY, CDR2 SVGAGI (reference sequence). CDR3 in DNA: TGTGCCAGCAGTAAAGCGGAGGGGGCCTATGGCTACACCTTC. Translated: CASSKAEGAYGYTF.

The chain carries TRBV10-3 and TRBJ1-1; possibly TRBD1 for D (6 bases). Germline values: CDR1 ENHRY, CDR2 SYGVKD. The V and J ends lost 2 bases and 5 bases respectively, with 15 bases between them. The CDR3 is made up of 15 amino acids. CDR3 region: CAISESGTTWTEAFF. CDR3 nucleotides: TGTGCCATCAGTGAGAGTGGGACAACGTGGACTGAAGCTTTCTTT.

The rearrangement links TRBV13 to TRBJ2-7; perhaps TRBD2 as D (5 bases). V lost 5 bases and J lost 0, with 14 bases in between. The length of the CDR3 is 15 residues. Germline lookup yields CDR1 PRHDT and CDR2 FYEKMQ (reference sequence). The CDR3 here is CASSTRGSSSYEQYF. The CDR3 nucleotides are TGTGCCAGCAGCACACGCGGGTCTAGCTCCTACGAGCAGTACTTC.

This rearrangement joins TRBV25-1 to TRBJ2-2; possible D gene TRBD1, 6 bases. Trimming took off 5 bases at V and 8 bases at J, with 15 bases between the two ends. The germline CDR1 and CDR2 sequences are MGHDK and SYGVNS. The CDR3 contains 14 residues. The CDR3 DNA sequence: TGTGCCAGCAGTACCCGACAGGCTTGGGGGGAGCTGTTTTTT. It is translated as CASSTRQAWGELFF.

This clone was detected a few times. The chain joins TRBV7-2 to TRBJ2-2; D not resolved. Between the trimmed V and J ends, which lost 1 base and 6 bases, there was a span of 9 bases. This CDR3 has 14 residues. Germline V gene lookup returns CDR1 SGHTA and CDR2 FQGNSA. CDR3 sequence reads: CASSLGRPAGELFF. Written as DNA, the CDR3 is TGTGCCAGCAGCTTAGGCAGGCCCGCCGGGGAGCTGTTTTTT.

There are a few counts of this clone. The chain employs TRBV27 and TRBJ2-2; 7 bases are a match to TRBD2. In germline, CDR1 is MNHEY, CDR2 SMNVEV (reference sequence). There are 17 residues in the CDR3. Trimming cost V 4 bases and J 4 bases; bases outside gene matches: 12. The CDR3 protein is CASSSTRPVAGTGELFF. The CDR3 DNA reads TGTGCCAGCAGTTCGACCCGACCCGTAGCGGGCACCGGGGAGCTGTTTTTT.

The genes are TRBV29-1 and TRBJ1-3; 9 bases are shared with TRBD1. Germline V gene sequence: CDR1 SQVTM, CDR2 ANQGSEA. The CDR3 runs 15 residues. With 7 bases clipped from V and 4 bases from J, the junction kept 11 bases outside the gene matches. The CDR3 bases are TGCAGCGCCGAAGGACAGGGGCTGGGAGGAAACACCATATATTTT. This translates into CSAEGQGLGGNTIYF.

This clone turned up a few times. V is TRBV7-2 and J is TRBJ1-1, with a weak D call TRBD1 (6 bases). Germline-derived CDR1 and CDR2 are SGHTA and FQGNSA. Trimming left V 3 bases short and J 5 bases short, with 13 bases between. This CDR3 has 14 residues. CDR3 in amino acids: CASSFPGARTEAFF. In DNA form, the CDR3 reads TGTGCCAGCAGCTTCCCAGGGGCAAGGACTGAAGCTTTCTTT.